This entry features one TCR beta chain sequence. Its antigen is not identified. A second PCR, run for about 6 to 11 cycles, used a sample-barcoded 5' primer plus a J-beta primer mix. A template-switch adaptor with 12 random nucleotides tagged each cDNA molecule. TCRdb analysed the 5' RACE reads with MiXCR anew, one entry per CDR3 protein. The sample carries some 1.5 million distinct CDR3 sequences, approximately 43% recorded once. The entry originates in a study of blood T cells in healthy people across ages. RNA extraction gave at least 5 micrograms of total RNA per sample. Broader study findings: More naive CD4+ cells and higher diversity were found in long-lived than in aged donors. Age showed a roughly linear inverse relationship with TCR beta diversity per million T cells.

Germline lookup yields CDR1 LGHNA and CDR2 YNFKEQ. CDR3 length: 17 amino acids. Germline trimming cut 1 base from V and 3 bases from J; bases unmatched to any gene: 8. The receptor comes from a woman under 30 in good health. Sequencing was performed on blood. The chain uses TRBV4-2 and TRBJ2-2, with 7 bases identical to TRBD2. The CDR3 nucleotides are TGTGCCAGCAGCCAAGGAACTAGCGTATCGGACACCGGGGAGCTGTTTTTT. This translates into CASSQGTSVSDTGELFF.